This section outlines one T cell receptor (beta chain) sequence together with its context. The source of the sample is a study of blood T cell repertoires in COVID-19. Overall study: COVID-19 samples collected from the United States, Italy and Spain covered acute and convalescent phases. PBMCs, B-cell-depleted T cells, or T cells were the source of the cDNA or gDNA that made up the material.

Germline lookup yields CDR1 MNHEY and CDR2 SMNVEV (reference sequence). The CDR3 consists of 14 residues. Deletions cut 5 bases from V and 11 bases from J, with 21 bases between. TCRdb's table, derived via immunoSEQ multiplex PCR, lists solely in-frame clones and lacks some. Of 120,000 or so clones in the sample, approximately 81% were seen once. This receptor was taken from a woman in her fifties or sixties with acute or convalescent COVID-19. Input material: peripheral blood. The chain is built from TRBV27 and TRBJ1-1; tentatively, D is TRBD1 (6 bases). Here the CDR3 DNA reads TGTGCCAGCAGTCACGTTGGGGGGGGCTCAAGCGCTTTCTTT. This encodes CASSHVGGGSSAFF.